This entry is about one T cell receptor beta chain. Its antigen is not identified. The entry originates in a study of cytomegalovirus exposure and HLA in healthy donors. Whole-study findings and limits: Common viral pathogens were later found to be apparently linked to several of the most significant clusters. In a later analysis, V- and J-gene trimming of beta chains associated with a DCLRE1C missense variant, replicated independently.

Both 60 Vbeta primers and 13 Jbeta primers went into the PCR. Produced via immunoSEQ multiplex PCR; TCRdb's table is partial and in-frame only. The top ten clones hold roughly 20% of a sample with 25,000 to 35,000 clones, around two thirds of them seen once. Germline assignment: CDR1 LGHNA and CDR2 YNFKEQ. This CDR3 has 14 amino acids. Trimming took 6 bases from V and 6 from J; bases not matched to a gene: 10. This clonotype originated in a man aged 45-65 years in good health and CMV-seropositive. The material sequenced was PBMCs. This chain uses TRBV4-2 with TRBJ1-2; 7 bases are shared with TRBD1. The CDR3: CASRRDRVEHGYTF. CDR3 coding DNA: TGTGCCAGCAGAAGAGACAGGGTTGAGCATGGCTACACCTTC.